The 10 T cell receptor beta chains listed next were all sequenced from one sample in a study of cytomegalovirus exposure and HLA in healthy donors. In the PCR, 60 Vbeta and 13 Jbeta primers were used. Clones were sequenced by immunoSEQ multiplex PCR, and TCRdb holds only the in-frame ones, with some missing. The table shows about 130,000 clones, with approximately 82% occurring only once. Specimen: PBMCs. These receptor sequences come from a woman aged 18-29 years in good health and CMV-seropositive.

CDR3 residues: CARKGEAFF. The CDR3 DNA is TGTGCCCGGAAGGGGGAAGCTTTCTTT. The chain uses TRBV5-5 and TRBJ1-1, with D maybe TRBD1 (5 bases). CDR1 SGHKS and CDR2 YYEKEE come from the germline V gene (reference sequence). V dropped 10 bases and J dropped 8 bases, with 9 bases sitting between them. The CDR3 contains 9 residues. Full variable domain (remainder filled in from reference TRBV5-5 and TRBJ1-1): DAGVTQSPTHLIKTRGQQVTLRCSPISGHKSVSWYQQVLGQGPQFIFQYYEKEERGRGNFPDRFSARQFPNYSSELNVNALLLGDSALYLCARKGEAFFGQGTRLTVV.

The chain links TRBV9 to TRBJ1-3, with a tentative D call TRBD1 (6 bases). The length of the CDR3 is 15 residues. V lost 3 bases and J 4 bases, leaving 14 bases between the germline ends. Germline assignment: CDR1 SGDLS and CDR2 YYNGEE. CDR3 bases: TGTGCCAGCAGCGGAGGGGGTGGGCCCGGAAACACCATATATTTT. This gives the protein CASSGGGGPGNTIYF.

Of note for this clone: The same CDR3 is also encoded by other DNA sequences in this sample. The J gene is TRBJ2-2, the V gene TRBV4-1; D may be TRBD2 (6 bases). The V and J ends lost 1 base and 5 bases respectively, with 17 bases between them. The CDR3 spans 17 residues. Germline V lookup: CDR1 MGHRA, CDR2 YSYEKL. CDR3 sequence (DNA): TGCGCCAGCAGCCAAGTTCGACTGGCGGGGAGAACCGGGGAGCTGTTTTTT. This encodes CASSQVRLAGRTGELFF.

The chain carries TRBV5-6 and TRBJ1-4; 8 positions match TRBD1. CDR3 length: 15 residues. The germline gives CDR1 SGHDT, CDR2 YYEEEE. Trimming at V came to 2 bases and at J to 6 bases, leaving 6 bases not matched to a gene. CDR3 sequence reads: CASSFDRGGDEKLFF. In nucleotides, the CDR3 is TGTGCCAGCAGCTTCGACAGGGGTGGCGATGAAAAACTGTTTTTT.

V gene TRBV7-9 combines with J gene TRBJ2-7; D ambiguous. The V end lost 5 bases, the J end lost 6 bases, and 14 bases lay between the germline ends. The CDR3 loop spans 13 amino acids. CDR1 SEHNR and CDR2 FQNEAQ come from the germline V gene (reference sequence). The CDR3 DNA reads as TGTGCCAGCAGCCCGCGATCTGGGCTCGAGCAGTACTTC. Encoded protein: CASSPRSGLEQYF.

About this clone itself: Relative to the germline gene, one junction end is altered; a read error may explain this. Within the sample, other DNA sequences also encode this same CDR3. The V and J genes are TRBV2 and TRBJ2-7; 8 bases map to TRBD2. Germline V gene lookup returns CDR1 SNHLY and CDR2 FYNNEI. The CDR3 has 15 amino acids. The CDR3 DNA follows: TGCGCCAGCTGGGCACTAGCGGAGGGGTCCTACGAGCAGTACTTC. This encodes CASWALAEGSYEQYF.

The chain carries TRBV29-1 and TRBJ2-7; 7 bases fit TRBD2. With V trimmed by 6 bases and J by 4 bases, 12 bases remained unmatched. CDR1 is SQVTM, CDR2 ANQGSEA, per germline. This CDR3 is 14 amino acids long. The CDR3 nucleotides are TGCAGCGTCAGCGGGGACGGGGTCAAGTACGAGCAGTACTTC. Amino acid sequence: CSVSGDGVKYEQYF.

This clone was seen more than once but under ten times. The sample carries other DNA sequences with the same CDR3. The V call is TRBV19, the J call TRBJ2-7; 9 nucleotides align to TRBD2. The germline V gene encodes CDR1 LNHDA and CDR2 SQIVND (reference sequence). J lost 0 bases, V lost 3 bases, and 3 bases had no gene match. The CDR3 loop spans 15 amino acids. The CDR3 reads CASSMVSGSSYEQYF. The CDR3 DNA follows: TGTGCCAGTAGTATGGTTAGCGGGAGCTCCTACGAGCAGTACTTC.

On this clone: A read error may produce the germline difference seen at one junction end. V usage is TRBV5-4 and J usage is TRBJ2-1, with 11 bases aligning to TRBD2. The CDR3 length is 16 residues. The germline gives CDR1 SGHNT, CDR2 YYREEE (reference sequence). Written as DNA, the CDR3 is TGTGCCGGCAGATATCTAGCGGGGGGTTTCTACAATGAGCAGTTCTTC. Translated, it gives CAGRYLAGGFYNEQFF. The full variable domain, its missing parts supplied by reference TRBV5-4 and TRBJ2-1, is ETGVTQSPTHLIKTRGQQVTLRCSSQSGHNTVSWYQQALGQGPQFIFQYYREEENGRGNFPPRFSGLQFPNYSSELNVNALELDDSALYLCAGRYLAGGFYNEQFFGPGTRLTVL.

Written as DNA, the CDR3 is TGTGCCAGCAGCTCAACAGGGGCTGGGGCCAACGTCCTGACTTTC. Translation gives CASSSTGAGANVLTF. The genes are TRBV5-6 and TRBJ2-6, with 7 bases matching TRBD1. With 3 bases clipped from V and 2 bases from J, the junction kept 2 bases outside the gene matches. Germline CDR1 and CDR2: SGHDT and YYEEEE. The CDR3 sequence is 15 residues long.